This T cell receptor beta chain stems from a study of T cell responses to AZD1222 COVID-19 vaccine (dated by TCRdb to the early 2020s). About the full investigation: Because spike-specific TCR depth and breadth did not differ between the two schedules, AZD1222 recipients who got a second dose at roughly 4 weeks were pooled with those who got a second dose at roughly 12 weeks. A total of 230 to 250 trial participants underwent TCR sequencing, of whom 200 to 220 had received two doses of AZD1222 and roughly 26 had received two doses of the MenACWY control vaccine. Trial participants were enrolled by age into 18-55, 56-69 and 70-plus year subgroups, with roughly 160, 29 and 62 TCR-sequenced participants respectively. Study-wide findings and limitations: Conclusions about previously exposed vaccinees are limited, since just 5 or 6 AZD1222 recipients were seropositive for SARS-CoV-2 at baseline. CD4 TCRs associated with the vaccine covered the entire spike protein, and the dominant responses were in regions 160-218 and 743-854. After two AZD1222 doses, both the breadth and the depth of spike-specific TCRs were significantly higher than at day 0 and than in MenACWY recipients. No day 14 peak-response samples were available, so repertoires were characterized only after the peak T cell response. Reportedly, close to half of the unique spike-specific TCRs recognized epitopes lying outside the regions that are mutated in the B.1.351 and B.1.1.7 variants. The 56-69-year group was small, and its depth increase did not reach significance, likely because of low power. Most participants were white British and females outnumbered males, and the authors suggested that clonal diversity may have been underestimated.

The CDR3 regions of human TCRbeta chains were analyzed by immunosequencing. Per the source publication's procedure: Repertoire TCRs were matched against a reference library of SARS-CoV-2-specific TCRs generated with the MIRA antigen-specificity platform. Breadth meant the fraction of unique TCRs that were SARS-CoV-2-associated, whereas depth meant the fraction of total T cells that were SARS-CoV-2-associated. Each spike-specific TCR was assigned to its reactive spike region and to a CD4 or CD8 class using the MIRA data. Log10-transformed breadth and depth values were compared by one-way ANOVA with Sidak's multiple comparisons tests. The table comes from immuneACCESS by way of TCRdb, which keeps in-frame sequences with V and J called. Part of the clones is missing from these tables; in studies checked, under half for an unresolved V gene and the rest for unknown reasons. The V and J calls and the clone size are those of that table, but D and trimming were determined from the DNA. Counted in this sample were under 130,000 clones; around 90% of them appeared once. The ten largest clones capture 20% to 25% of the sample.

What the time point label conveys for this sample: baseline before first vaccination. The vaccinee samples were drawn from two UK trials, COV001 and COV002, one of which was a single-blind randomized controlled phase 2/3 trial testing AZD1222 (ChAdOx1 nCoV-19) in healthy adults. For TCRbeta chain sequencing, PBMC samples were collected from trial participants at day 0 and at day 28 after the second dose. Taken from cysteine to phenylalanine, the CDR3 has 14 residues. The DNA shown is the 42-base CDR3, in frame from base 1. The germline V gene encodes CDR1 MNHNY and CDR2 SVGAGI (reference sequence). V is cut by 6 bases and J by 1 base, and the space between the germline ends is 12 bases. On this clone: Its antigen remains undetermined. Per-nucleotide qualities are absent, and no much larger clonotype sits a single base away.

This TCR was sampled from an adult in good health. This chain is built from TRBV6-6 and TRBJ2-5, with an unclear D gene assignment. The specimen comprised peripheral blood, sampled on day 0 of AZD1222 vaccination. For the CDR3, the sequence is CASSLRLVQETQYF. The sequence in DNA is TGTGCCAGCAGCTTACGCCTGGTCCAAGAGACCCAGTACTTC.